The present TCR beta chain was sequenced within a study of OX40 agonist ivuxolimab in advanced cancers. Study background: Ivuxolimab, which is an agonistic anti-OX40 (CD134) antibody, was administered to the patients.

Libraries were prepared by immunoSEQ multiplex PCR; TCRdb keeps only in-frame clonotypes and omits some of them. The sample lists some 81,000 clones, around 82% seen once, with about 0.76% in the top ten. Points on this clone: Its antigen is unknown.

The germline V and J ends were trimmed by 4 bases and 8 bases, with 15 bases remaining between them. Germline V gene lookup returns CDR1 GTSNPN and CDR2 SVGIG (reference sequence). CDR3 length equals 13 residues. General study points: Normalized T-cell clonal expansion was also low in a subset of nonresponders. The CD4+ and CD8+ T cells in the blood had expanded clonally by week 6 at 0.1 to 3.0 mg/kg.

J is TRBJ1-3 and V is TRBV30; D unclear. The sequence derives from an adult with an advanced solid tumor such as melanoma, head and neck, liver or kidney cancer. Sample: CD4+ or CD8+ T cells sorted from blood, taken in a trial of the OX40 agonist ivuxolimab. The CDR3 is CAWTRSRVDTIYF. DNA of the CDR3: TGTGCCTGGACCAGGTCCCGAGTCGACACCATATATTTT. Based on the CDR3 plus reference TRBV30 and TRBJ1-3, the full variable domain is SQTIHQWPATLVQPVGSPLSLECTVEGTSNPNLYWYRQAAGRGLQLLFYSVGIGQISSEVPQNLSASRPQDRQFILSSKKLLLSDSGFYLCAWTRSRVDTIYFGEGSWLTVV.